The rows below give T cell receptor beta chains drawn from one sample of a study of low-dose radiotherapy and immunotherapy resistance in tumors. TCRdb analysed the reads with MiXCR anew, one entry per CDR3 protein. There are almost 40,000 distinct CDR3 sequences in the sample; roughly 31% occur only once, and around 3.9% lies in the top ten. Source: PBMCs, taken before treatment. The origin of the receptors is a male donor with gallbladder cancer. CDR3s include the opening cysteine and the closing phenylalanine or tryptophan. Each record gives: D gene, J gene, clone size, V gene, CDR3 length, CDR3 protein, CDR3 DNA. D genes are given only for firm matches. Not every row has a clone size; where given, it reads once, few, many or a size class.

TRBD1 | TRBJ2-3 | medium-sized | TRBV28 | 14 | CASSLGTVTDTQYF | TGTGCCAGCAGTTTGGGGACAGTCACAGATACGCAGTATTTT
NA | TRBJ2-3 | many | TRBV5-1 | 13 | CASSLPSTDTQYF | TGTGCCAGCAGCTTACCTAGCACAGATACGCAGTATTTT
NA | TRBJ2-1 | NA | TRBV7-2 | 16 | CASSLGPLRVYNEQFF | TGTGCCAGCAGCTTAGGCCCTCTGCGGGTCTACAATGAGCAGTTCTTC
NA | TRBJ1-2 | NA | TRBV12-3/TRBV12-4 | 19 | CASTNYRVSSPRGLYGYTF | TGTGCCAGCACCAATTACCGGGTCAGCTCTCCGAGAGGCCTATATGGCTACACCTTC
NA | TRBJ2-7 | NA | TRBV7-9 | 15 | CASSPRARASYEQYF | TGTGCCAGCAGCCCCCGTGCACGGGCATCCTACGAGCAGTACTTC
NA | TRBJ2-5 | NA | TRBV12-3/TRBV12-4 | 13 | CASSRQRFETQYF | TGTGCCAGCAGCCGACAGCGTTTCGAGACCCAGTACTTC
NA | TRBJ1-2 | NA | TRBV29-1 | 12 | CSAQTGEYGYTF | TGCAGCGCACAGACAGGCGAATATGGCTACACCTTC
TRBD1 | TRBJ1-3 | many | TRBV5-1 | 15 | CASSLGDSSGNTIYF | TGTGCCAGCAGCTTGGGGGACAGTTCTGGAAACACCATATATTTT
NA | TRBJ2-2 | NA | TRBV5-1 | 21 | CASSLDVPSQGSGELFFFFFF | NA
NA | TRBJ2-1 | many | TRBV5-1 | 15 | CASRKDLVNHNEQFF | TGCGCCAGCAGGAAGGATCTCGTAAACCACAATGAGCAGTTCTTC
NA | TRBJ2-7 | many | TRBV2 | 12 | CASRGASYEQYF | TGTGCCAGCCGGGGGGCATCCTACGAGCAGTACTTC
NA | TRBJ2-5 | many | TRBV29-1 | 11 | CSVDGRETQYF | TGCAGCGTTGATGGACGAGAGACCCAGTACTTC
NA | TRBJ2-2 | NA | TRBV21-1 | 19 | CANGPRGGAPSNTGELFFF | NA
NA | TRBJ2-3 | many | TRBV12-3/TRBV12-4 | 15 | CASSLRGASTDTQYF | TGTGCCAGCAGTTTACGGGGGGCTTCCACAGATACGCAGTATTTT
NA | TRBJ2-1 | medium-sized | TRBV6-2/TRBV6-3 | 15 | CASSERALGNNEQFF | TGTGCCAGCAGTGAAAGGGCACTGGGAAACAATGAGCAGTTCTTC
NA | TRBJ2-2 | NA | TRBV6-2/TRBV6-3 | 20 | CASIPWGGGPAYNTGELFFF | NA
NA | TRBJ2-3 | many | TRBV7-2 | 11 | CASSPPGTANF | TGTGCCAGCAGCCCACCCGGGACGGCGAATTTT
NA | TRBJ2-7 | medium-sized | TRBV28 | 12 | CASSPGEYEQYF | TGTGCCAGCAGCCCAGGAGAATACGAGCAGTACTTC
TRBD1 | TRBJ1-4 | many | TRBV28 | 15 | CASSFIYRGGEKLFF | TGTGCCAGCAGTTTCATCTACAGGGGAGGCGAAAAACTGTTTTTT
TRBD1 | TRBJ2-7 | many | TRBV10-3 | 15 | CAISDPLTGGEEQYF | TGTGCCATCAGTGATCCGTTGACAGGGGGCGAAGAGCAGTACTTC
NA | TRBJ1-1 | many | TRBV29-1 | 12 | CVARRTNTEAFF | TGCGTAGCCCGCAGAACGAACACTGAAGCTTTCTTT
NA | TRBJ2-7 | many | TRBV29-1 | 15 | CSVETGDSPPYEQYF | TGCAGCGTTGAAACGGGCGACAGTCCTCCATACGAGCAGTACTTC
TRBD2 | TRBJ2-3 | many | TRBV19 | 17 | CASSTRLAGGPTDTQYF | TGTGCCAGTAGTACCAGACTAGCGGGAGGTCCCACAGATACGCAGTATTTT
TRBD1 | TRBJ1-5 | NA | TRBV6-6 | 16 | CASSLVTGTSNQPQHF | TGTGCCAGCAGTCTTGTGACAGGGACGAGCAATCAGCCCCAGCATTTT
NA | TRBJ1-3 | NA | TRBV10-3 | 12 | CAISISGNTIYF | TGTGCCATCTCGATCTCTGGAAACACCATATATTTT
NA | TRBJ2-7 | many | TRBV19 | 13 | CASSIRATYEQYF | TGTGCCAGTAGTATACGCGCAACCTACGAGCAGTACTTC
NA | TRBJ2-7 | NA | TRBV7-9 | 15 | CASSLGAGDQDEQYF | TGTGCCAGCAGCTTGGGGGCAGGGGATCAGGACGAGCAGTACTTC
TRBD1 | TRBJ2-5 | few | TRBV5-4 | 15 | CASSLEATSQGAQYF | TGTGCCAGCAGCTTGGAGGCCACCAGCCAGGGGGCCCAGTACTTC
TRBD2 | TRBJ2-7 | few | TRBV27 | 15 | CASSLSSSGSLEQYF | TGTGCCAGCAGTTTATCGAGTAGCGGGAGTCTCGAGCAGTACTTC
TRBD2 | TRBJ2-1 | NA | TRBV12-3/TRBV12-4 | 15 | CASSESGTRTNEQFF | TGCGCCAGCAGCGAGTCCGGGACTAGAACCAATGAGCAGTTCTTC
TRBD2 | TRBJ2-1 | many | TRBV18 | 16 | CASSSRLAGDVNEQFF | TGTGCCAGCTCATCCCGACTAGCGGGAGATGTCAATGAGCAGTTCTTC